The rows below give T cell receptor beta chains drawn from one sample of a study of blood T cell repertoires in COVID-19. Method: immunoSEQ multiplex PCR; TCRdb's copy keeps in-frame clones and lacks some. The data show 100,000 to 150,000 clones, roughly 79% seen once. The sample comprised peripheral blood. The receptors stem from a human donor in a cohort sampled during active COVID-19. CDR3s include the opening cysteine and the closing phenylalanine or tryptophan. The order of the fields is J gene, V gene, clone size, D gene, CDR3 DNA, CDR3 protein. D genes are given only for firm matches. Some rows mark clone size as missing; the rest say once, few, many or name a class of expanded clone.

>TRBJ2-1|TRBV28|.|TRBD2
TGTGCCAGCAGTCCTAGCGGGAGTCTCTACAATGAGCAGTTCTTC
CASSPSGSLYNEQFF
>TRBJ1-5|TRBV19|.|TRBD1
TGTGCCAGTAGCCTGGACAGGGGTGCCTCCAATCAGCCCCAGCATTTT
CASSLDRGASNQPQHF
>TRBJ2-1|TRBV7-2|.|TRBD2
TGTGCCAGCAGCTTAGCTAGCGGGGGACCCTACAATGAGCAGTTCTTC
CASSLASGGPYNEQFF
>TRBJ1-6|TRBV12-1|few|.
TGTGCCAGCAGCAGAGGACAGGGTAGGGATTCACCCCTCCACTTT
CASSRGQGRDSPLHF
>TRBJ2-7|TRBV11-2|.|TRBD1
TGTGCCAGCACCCGCGGGACAGGGGATGTCGTGCAGTACTTC
CASTRGTGDVVQYF
>TRBJ2-5|TRBV7-9|.|.
TGTGCCAGCAGCGTTAGCGACCAAGAGACCCAGTACTTC
CASSVSDQETQYF
>TRBJ2-7|TRBV21-1|.|.
TGTGCCAGCAGCAAGGCCAACGAGCAGTACTTC
CASSKANEQYF
>TRBJ2-3|TRBV28|.|TRBD1
TGTGCCAGCAGTTTACAGGGGGCATATACGCAGTATTTT
CASSLQGAYTQYF
>TRBJ2-1|TRBV28|.|.
TGTGCCAGCAGTTTAGGGCAGATCAATGAGCAGTTCTTC
CASSLGQINEQFF
>TRBJ2-5|TRBV19|few|.
TGTGCCACGGCGGGCGGAGGAGAGACCCAGTACTTC
CATAGGGETQYF
>TRBJ1-6|TRBV2|few|.
TGTGCCAGCAGGGAGCGGGACAAAGGCGGTTCACCCCTCCACTTT
CASRERDKGGSPLHF
>TRBJ1-4|TRBV10-3|.|.
TGTGCCATCAGTCGAGCCCCGGATGAAAAACTGTTTTTT
CAISRAPDEKLFF
>TRBJ1-4|TRBV7-8|.|.
TGTGCCCCATGTTTGGGGCCCACGCTCTCAACTAATGAAAAACTGTTTTTT
CAPCLGPTLSTNEKLFF
>TRBJ1-2|TRBV18|.|TRBD1
TGTGCCAGCTCCCCCGACAGGGACGCCTATGGCTACACCTTC
CASSPDRDAYGYTF
>TRBJ1-2|TRBV7-2|once|.
TGTGCCAGCAGCTTATATAATAGCTACACCTTC
CASSLYNSYTF
>TRBJ2-7|TRBV19|.|TRBD1
TGTGCCAGTAGTCCGCGCAGGGGGACAGGGAACTACGAGCAGTACTTC
CASSPRRGTGNYEQYF
>TRBJ2-2|TRBV19|.|TRBD2
TGTGCCAGAACTAGCGGGATACTTACCGGGGAGCTGTTTTTT
CARTSGILTGELFF
>TRBJ2-2|TRBV11-2|.|TRBD1
TGTGCCAGCAGTCGAAGGGGACAGGGGAACACCGGGGAGCTGTTTTTT
CASSRRGQGNTGELFF
>TRBJ2-3|TRBV4-1|once|.
TGCGCCAGCAGCCTGTGGGGGGGCACAGATACGCAGTATTTT
CASSLWGGTDTQYF
>TRBJ1-3|TRBV3-1/TRBV3-2|.|.
TGTGCCAGCAGCCAGGATGGGACAAGGCTTTTAAACACCATATATTTT
CASSQDGTRLLNTIYF
>TRBJ2-5|TRBV28|.|TRBD2
TGTGCCAGCGGCCGCGGGGGTCGAGAGACCCAGTACTTC
CASGRGGRETQYF
>TRBJ1-6|TRBV6-1|.|.
TGTGCCAGCAGTGTAGCAGCCTCGGGGGCCTATAATTCACCCCTCCACTTT
CASSVAASGAYNSPLHF
>TRBJ1-2|TRBV6-6|.|TRBD1
TGTGCCAGCAGTTCTTGGACAGGGGGCCTCATCTATGGCTACACCTTC
CASSSWTGGLIYGYTF
>TRBJ1-6|TRBV3-1/TRBV3-2|.|TRBD1
TGTGCCAGCAGCCCCACCCATAGGGGGCGCGGGTCACCCCTCCACTTT
CASSPTHRGRGSPLHF
>TRBJ2-3|TRBV6-5|few|.
TGTGCCAGCACAAAGGTACAGATGGGAGATACGCAGTATTTT
CASTKVQMGDTQYF
>TRBJ2-5|TRBV6-6|.|TRBD2
TGTGCCAGCAGTTACTCGGAGGGAGGGCCGGAGACCCAGTACTTC
CASSYSEGGPETQYF
>TRBJ2-6|TRBV9|.|.
TGTGCCAGCAGCCCCCATCCAGACTCCAACTCTGGGGCCAACGTCCTGACTTTC
CASSPHPDSNSGANVLTF
>TRBJ1-1|TRBV5-1|.|TRBD1
TGCGCCAGCAGGGTGGGACAGCAGAACACTGAAGCTTTCTTT
CASRVGQQNTEAFF
>TRBJ1-5|TRBV28|.|.
TGTGCCAGCAGGGACAGCGTCCGGCAGCCCCAGCATTTT
CASRDSVRQPQHF
>TRBJ2-6|TRBV28|.|.
TGTGCCAGCAGCATAAAACTTGGGGCCAACGTCCTGACTTTC
CASSIKLGANVLTF
>TRBJ1-1|TRBV14|.|.
TGTGCCAGCAGCCCGAGTCCCGAGGAGGACACTGAAGCTTTCTTT
CASSPSPEEDTEAFF
>TRBJ2-1|TRBV11-2|.|TRBD1
TGTGCCAGCAGCGCGCACTCCGGGACAGGGTGGAATGAGCAGTTCTTC
CASSAHSGTGWNEQFF
>TRBJ2-3|TRBV7-3|.|TRBD1
TGTGCCAGCAGCCGCTACAGGGGAAGAACAGATACGCAGTATTTT
CASSRYRGRTDTQYF
>TRBJ2-3|TRBV10-3|.|TRBD2
TGTGCCATCAGTGAGTTAGGGACTAGCGGGGGGACAGATACGCAGTATTTT
CAISELGTSGGTDTQYF
>TRBJ1-5|TRBV12-3/TRBV12-4|few|.
TGTGCCAGCAGTTTGTATAGCAATCAGCCCCAGCATTTT
CASSLYSNQPQHF
>TRBJ1-1|TRBV6-6|.|TRBD1
TGTGCCAGCAGATCACAGGGGGGAACTGAAGCTTTCTTT
CASRSQGGTEAFF
>TRBJ2-3|TRBV5-4|.|.
TGTGCCAGCACCTCCCTCGAGAACACAGATACGCAGTATTTT
CASTSLENTDTQYF
>TRBJ2-5|TRBV7-2|.|.
TGTGCCAGCACCCGGAGGGGCGAGACCCAGTACTTC
CASTRRGETQYF
>TRBJ2-7|TRBV9|.|.
TGTGCCAGCAGCCCCCAGGAGGGGGCTTCCTACGAGCAGTACTTC
CASSPQEGASYEQYF
>TRBJ1-2|TRBV7-3|.|.
TGTGCCAGCAGCTTAAACCCCAGCAGGGCCTCGGATGGCTACACCTTC
CASSLNPSRASDGYTF
>TRBJ1-1|TRBV7-9|.|TRBD1
TGTGCCAGCTTCAAAGACCGGGACAGTAACACTGAAGCTTTCTTT
CASFKDRDSNTEAFF
>TRBJ2-4|TRBV7-2|few|TRBD2
TGTGCCAGCAGCCTACTAGCGGCCCTAGCCAAAAACATTCAGTACTTC
CASSLLAALAKNIQYF
>TRBJ1-5|TRBV18|.|.
TGTGCCAGCTCACCGGCAGGGAATCAGCCCCAGCATTTT
CASSPAGNQPQHF
>TRBJ1-2|TRBV19|.|TRBD1
TGTGCCAGTAGTACCCGGGACAGGGGAATGAATGGCTACACCTTC
CASSTRDRGMNGYTF
>TRBJ2-2|TRBV18|once|.
TGTGCCAGCTCACCTTCTACCGGGGAGCTGTTTTTT
CASSPSTGELFF
>TRBJ1-2|TRBV24-1|few|.
TGTGCCACCCAAGACACCACAGCTAACTATGGCTACACCTTC
CATQDTTANYGYTF
>TRBJ1-1|TRBV5-4|many|.
TGTGCCAGCAGCAATCAACGGAGGACGGGCACTGAAGCTTTCTTT
CASSNQRRTGTEAFF
>TRBJ2-7|TRBV28|few|.
TGTGCCAGCAGTTTACAGGGGCACTACGAGCAGTACTTC
CASSLQGHYEQYF
>TRBJ2-3|TRBV5-1|few|TRBD2
TGCGCCAGCAAGCGGGAGGATGCAGATACGCAGTATTTT
CASKREDADTQYF
>TRBJ1-1|TRBV6-2/TRBV6-3|.|TRBD1
TGTGCCAGCAGTACACCAAGGACAGGGCGGACTGAAGCTTTCTTT
CASSTPRTGRTEAFF
>TRBJ1-3|TRBV5-1|few|TRBD1
TGCGCCAGCAGCGCTCCGGACAGGGGTGGAAACACCATATATTTT
CASSAPDRGGNTIYF